This T cell receptor beta chain was obtained from a study of OX40 agonist ivuxolimab in advanced cancers. Study-wide background: Each patient was given ivuxolimab into a vein every 2 weeks, at 0.01 to 10 mg/kg.

Profiled with immunoSEQ multiplex PCR; TCRdb holds only in-frame clones, not every one. The sample shows fewer than 85,000 clones, roughly 90% of them seen only once. The cohort excluded patients with autoimmune disease history or systemic immunosuppression. Germline V gene lookup returns CDR1 SNHLY and CDR2 FYNNEI. The V gene end was trimmed by 6 bases and the J gene end by 0 bases; junction bases not matched to a gene: 4. The CDR3 runs 14 residues. The clonotype originates from an adult with an advanced solid tumor such as melanoma, head and neck, liver or kidney cancer. This sample comprised CD4+ or CD8+ T cells sorted from blood, obtained in a trial of the OX40 agonist ivuxolimab. The J gene is TRBJ1-2, the V gene TRBV2; 7 bases match TRBD1. The CDR3 region has the DNA TGTGCCAGCAGGGGGACAGTTTCTAACTATGGCTACACCTTC. Protein product: CASRGTVSNYGYTF.